This is a list of T cell receptor beta chains from one sample in a study of blood T cells in healthy people across ages. TCRdb fed the 5' RACE reads into MiXCR, producing one record per CDR3 protein. The table lists about 560,000 distinct CDR3 sequences, approximately 26% of them singletons, with approximately 4% in the top ten. These data were also reused for a study on T cells of mothers and their children.

Source material: blood. The receptors originated from a boy aged 2 to 10 in good health. Each CDR3 is given with its conserved first and last residue. Each record gives: clone size, V gene, J gene, D gene, CDR3 length, CDR3 DNA, CDR3 protein. A D gene is named only where the DNA matches it firmly. Clone size appears in some rows only: once, few, many, or a class for an expanded clone.

abundance: .
v_gene: TRBV20-1
j_gene: TRBJ2-7
d_gene: TRBD2
len: 15
CDR3nt: TGCAGTGCTAGAGGGACTAGCGGGGCCTCCTACGAGCAGTACTTC
CDR3aa: CSARGTSGASYEQYF

abundance: .
v_gene: TRBV28
j_gene: TRBJ2-7
d_gene: TRBD1
len: 14
CDR3nt: TGTGCCAGCAGGATCCAGGGGGCGCCGGGGGAGCAGTACTTC
CDR3aa: CASRIQGAPGEQYF

abundance: .
v_gene: TRBV9
j_gene: TRBJ2-3
d_gene: TRBD2
len: 16
CDR3nt: TGTGCCAGCAGCGTAGAAGCGGGGCGCTTCACAGATACGCAGTATTTT
CDR3aa: CASSVEAGRFTDTQYF

abundance: .
v_gene: TRBV20-1
j_gene: TRBJ1-1
d_gene: TRBD1
len: 14
CDR3nt: TGCAGTGCGCCCTCCGGGACAGCGAACACTGAAGCTTTCTTT
CDR3aa: CSAPSGTANTEAFF

abundance: .
v_gene: TRBV3-1
j_gene: TRBJ1-4
d_gene: TRBD1
len: 15
CDR3nt: TGTGCCAGCAGCCGCGAATCGGGCAGGGGGGAAAAACTGTTTTTT
CDR3aa: CASSRESGRGEKLFF

abundance: .
v_gene: TRBV13
j_gene: TRBJ2-5
d_gene: TRBD1
len: 16
CDR3nt: TGTGCCAGCAGCTTCAGGACAGGACCTAATCAAGGGACCCAGTACTTC
CDR3aa: CASSFRTGPNQGTQYF

abundance: .
v_gene: TRBV9
j_gene: TRBJ2-1
d_gene: TRBD2
len: 16
CDR3nt: TGTGCCAGCAGCGTTTCAAGCGGGGGGGCGGGCAATGAGCAGTTCTTC
CDR3aa: CASSVSSGGAGNEQFF

abundance: few
v_gene: TRBV29-1
j_gene: TRBJ1-2
d_gene: TRBD1
len: 17
CDR3nt: TGCAGCGTTGAAGATCTGATGAGGACAGGGGGCGGCTATGGCTACACCTTC
CDR3aa: CSVEDLMRTGGGYGYTF

abundance: few
v_gene: TRBV12-3/TRBV12-4
j_gene: TRBJ1-2
d_gene: .
len: 15
CDR3nt: TGTGCCAGCAGTTTAGCGCTGACAGGAAGGAAACCCTACACCTTC
CDR3aa: CASSLALTGRKPYTF

abundance: once
v_gene: TRBV12-3/TRBV12-4
j_gene: TRBJ2-3
d_gene: .
len: 14
CDR3nt: TGTGCCAGCAGTTTTAGGGTCGCAACAGATACGCAGTATTTT
CDR3aa: CASSFRVATDTQYF

abundance: few
v_gene: TRBV18
j_gene: TRBJ1-6
d_gene: TRBD1
len: 15
CDR3nt: TGTGCCAGCTCCCCTTGGGACAGCGGGGGAGAACCCCTCCACTTT
CDR3aa: CASSPWDSGGEPLHF

abundance: .
v_gene: TRBV10-3
j_gene: TRBJ2-3
d_gene: .
len: 12
CDR3nt: TGTGCCGTCCTCGCAGGGCAGGGTACGCAGTATTTT
CDR3aa: CAVLAGQGTQYF

abundance: .
v_gene: TRBV20-1
j_gene: TRBJ2-2
d_gene: .
len: 14
CDR3nt: TGCAGTGCTAGGGGGGCAGGGGACGCCGGGGAGCTGTTTTTT
CDR3aa: CSARGAGDAGELFF

abundance: .
v_gene: TRBV27
j_gene: TRBJ2-1
d_gene: TRBD2
len: 15
CDR3nt: TGTGCCAGCAGACCCCTAGCGGGGACTTACAATGAGCAGTTCTTC
CDR3aa: CASRPLAGTYNEQFF

abundance: .
v_gene: TRBV7-3
j_gene: TRBJ2-7
d_gene: .
len: 14
CDR3nt: TGTGCCAGCAGCCGGGGAGCAGAGTCCTACGAGCAGTACTTC
CDR3aa: CASSRGAESYEQYF

abundance: .
v_gene: TRBV7-2
j_gene: TRBJ1-2
d_gene: .
len: 12
CDR3nt: TGTGCCAGCAGCCACCACAGTGGTGGCTACACCTTC
CDR3aa: CASSHHSGGYTF

abundance: .
v_gene: TRBV4-1
j_gene: TRBJ2-2
d_gene: TRBD1
len: 16
CDR3nt: TGCGCCAGCAGCCAACCACGGACAGGCCACACCGGGGAGCTGTTTTTT
CDR3aa: CASSQPRTGHTGELFF

abundance: .
v_gene: TRBV29-1
j_gene: TRBJ2-1
d_gene: .
len: 14
CDR3nt: TGCAGCGTGAACGGTCCGAACTCCTACAATGAGCAGTTCTTC
CDR3aa: CSVNGPNSYNEQFF

abundance: few
v_gene: TRBV4-2
j_gene: TRBJ1-4
d_gene: .
len: 15
CDR3nt: TGTGCCAGCAGCCAAGAACTGGGGGCCATCGAAAAACTGTTTTTT
CDR3aa: CASSQELGAIEKLFF

abundance: few
v_gene: TRBV3-1
j_gene: TRBJ2-7
d_gene: .
len: 15
CDR3nt: TGTGCCAGCAGTCCTTCTATTCCAGGGGTCTACGAGCAGTACTTC
CDR3aa: CASSPSIPGVYEQYF

abundance: .
v_gene: TRBV5-6
j_gene: TRBJ2-7
d_gene: .
len: 14
CDR3nt: TGTGCCAGCAGCTTGCTAGGGGAGATCTACGAGCAGTACTTC
CDR3aa: CASSLLGEIYEQYF

abundance: .
v_gene: TRBV27
j_gene: TRBJ1-2
d_gene: .
len: 16
CDR3nt: TGTGCCAGCAGTTTATTTGTTGGGCAGACTGCATATGGCTACACCTTC
CDR3aa: CASSLFVGQTAYGYTF

abundance: few
v_gene: TRBV30
j_gene: TRBJ2-1
d_gene: .
len: 14
CDR3nt: TGTGCCGCCGCTGCACCCTCAAATAGGAATGAGCAGTTCTTC
CDR3aa: CAAAAPSNRNEQFF

abundance: few
v_gene: TRBV3-1
j_gene: TRBJ1-6
d_gene: TRBD1
len: 18
CDR3nt: TGTGCCAGCAGCCTACTCGGAGGGTCCGGGACAGGGTCTTCACCCCTCCACTTT
CDR3aa: CASSLLGGSGTGSSPLHF

abundance: few
v_gene: TRBV4-3
j_gene: TRBJ2-1
d_gene: .
len: 16
CDR3nt: TGCGCCAGCAGCCAAGATCGGGTTCAGGGGCTGGATGAGCAGTTCTTC
CDR3aa: CASSQDRVQGLDEQFF

abundance: .
v_gene: TRBV12-3/TRBV12-4
j_gene: TRBJ2-5
d_gene: .
len: 15
CDR3nt: TGTGCCAGCAGTTTAGAGTGGGACATCCAAGAGACCCAGTACTTC
CDR3aa: CASSLEWDIQETQYF

abundance: .
v_gene: TRBV10-3
j_gene: TRBJ2-2
d_gene: .
len: 17
CDR3nt: TGTGCCACCAGTACCACAGGGAGTGGGGAGAACACCGGGGAGCTGTTTTTT
CDR3aa: CATSTTGSGENTGELFF